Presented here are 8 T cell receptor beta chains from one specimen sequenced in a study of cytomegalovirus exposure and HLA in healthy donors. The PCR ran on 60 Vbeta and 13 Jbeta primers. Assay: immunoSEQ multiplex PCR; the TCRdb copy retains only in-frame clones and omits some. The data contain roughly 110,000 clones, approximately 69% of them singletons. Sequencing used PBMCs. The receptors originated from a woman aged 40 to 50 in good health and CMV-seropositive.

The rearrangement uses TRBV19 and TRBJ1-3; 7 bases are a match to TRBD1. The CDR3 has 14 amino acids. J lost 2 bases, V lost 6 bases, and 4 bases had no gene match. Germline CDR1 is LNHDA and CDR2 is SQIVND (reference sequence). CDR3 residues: CASRPGQPGNTIYF. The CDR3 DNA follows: TGTGCCAGTAGACCGGGACAGCCTGGAAACACCATATATTTT.

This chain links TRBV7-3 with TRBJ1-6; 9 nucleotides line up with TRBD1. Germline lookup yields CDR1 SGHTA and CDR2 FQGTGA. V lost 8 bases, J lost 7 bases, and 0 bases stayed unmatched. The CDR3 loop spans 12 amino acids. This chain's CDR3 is CASGTGNSPLHF. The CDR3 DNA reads TGTGCCAGCGGGACAGGGAATTCACCCCTCCACTTT.

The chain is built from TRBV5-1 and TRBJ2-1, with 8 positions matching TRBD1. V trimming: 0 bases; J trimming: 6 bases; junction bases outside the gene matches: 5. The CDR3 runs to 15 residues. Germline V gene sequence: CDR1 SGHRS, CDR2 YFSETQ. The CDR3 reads CASSLGQGARNEQFF. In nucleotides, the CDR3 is TGCGCCAGCAGCTTGGGGCAGGGGGCCCGCAATGAGCAGTTCTTC.

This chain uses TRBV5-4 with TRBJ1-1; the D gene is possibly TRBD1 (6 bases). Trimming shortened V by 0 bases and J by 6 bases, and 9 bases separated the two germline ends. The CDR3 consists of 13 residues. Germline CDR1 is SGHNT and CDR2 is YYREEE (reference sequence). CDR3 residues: CASSLVGGSEAFF. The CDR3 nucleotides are TGTGCCAGCAGCTTGGTTGGGGGCTCTGAAGCTTTCTTT.

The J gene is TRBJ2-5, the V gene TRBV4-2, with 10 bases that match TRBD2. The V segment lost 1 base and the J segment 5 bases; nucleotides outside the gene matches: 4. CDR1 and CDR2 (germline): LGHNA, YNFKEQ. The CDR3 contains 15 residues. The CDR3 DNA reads TGTGCCAGCAGCCAAGCTAGCGGGAGAGGTGAGACCCAGTACTTC. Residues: CASSQASGRGETQYF.

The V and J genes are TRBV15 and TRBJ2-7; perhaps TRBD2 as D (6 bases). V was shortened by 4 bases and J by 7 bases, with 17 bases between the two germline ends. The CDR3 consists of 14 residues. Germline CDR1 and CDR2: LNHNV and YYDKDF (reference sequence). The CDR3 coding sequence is TGTGCCACCAGCATTGGTGGGGGGATGGGTGAGCAGTACTTC. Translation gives CATSIGGGMGEQYF.

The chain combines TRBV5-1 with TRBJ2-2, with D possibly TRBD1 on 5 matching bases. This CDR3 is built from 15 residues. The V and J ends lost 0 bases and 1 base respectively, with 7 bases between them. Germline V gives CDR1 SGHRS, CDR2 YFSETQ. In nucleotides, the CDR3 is TGCGCCAGCAGCTTGGCCCAGGGGAACACCGGGGAGCTGTTTTTT. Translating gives CASSLAQGNTGELFF.

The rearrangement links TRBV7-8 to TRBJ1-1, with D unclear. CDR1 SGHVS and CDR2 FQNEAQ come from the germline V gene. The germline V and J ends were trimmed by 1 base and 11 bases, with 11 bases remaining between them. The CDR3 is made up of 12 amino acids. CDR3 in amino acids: CASSLGGIDAFF. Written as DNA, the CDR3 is TGTGCCAGCAGCTTAGGAGGGATTGATGCTTTCTTT.